This entry describes one T cell receptor (beta chain). This specimen comes from a study of blood T cell repertoires in COVID-19. Looked up from germline, CDR1 is SEHNR and CDR2 is FQNEAQ (reference sequence). Between the trimmed V and J ends, which lost 4 bases and 2 bases, there was a span of 12 bases. The CDR3 totals 15 residues. Study processing details: The authors estimated nucleated cell counts from reference gene primer amplification. Clones were read by immunoSEQ multiplex PCR, and TCRdb kept only the in-frame ones, dropping some. That table gives V, J and clone size, and the DNA gave D and trimming. The sample carries 250,000 to 350,000 clones, approximately 83% recorded once.

The source of this sequence is a person aged 70 to 85 with COVID-19, enrolled during active disease. The V call is TRBV7-9, the J call TRBJ1-3; D is undetermined. The specimen sequenced was peripheral blood. The CDR3 region has the DNA TGTGCCAGCAGCTCCCCAGGTTCTGCTGGAAACACCATATATTTT. It is translated as CASSSPGSAGNTIYF.